One sample yielded the 14 T cell receptor beta chains listed below, sequenced in a study of T cells after posttransplantation cyclophosphamide. The method was immunoSEQ multiplex PCR; TCRdb's version includes in-frame clones alone and lacks a portion of them. The repertoire holds 15,000 to 25,000 clones, with around 90% as singletons. Busulfan-fludarabine conditioning, marrow transplant, and cyclophosphamide on days +3 and +4 were administered. The source was PBMCs, collected after allogeneic stem cell transplant with posttransplant cyclophosphamide. Receptors originate from a female patient in her 40s who received an allogeneic stem cell transplant from a related donor, was CMV-positive, and had no GVHD. Some T cells may be the graft donor's.

The J gene is TRBJ2-5, the V gene TRBV9; D gene ambiguous. V dropped 4 bases and J dropped 5 bases, with 18 bases sitting between them. In germline, CDR1 is SGDLS, CDR2 YYNGEE. The CDR3 consists of 15 residues. The CDR3 spells CASSPRLSASETQYF. The CDR3 DNA follows: TGTGCCAGCAGCCCGCGACTCTCGGCTAGTGAGACCCAGTACTTC.

Regarding this clone: This is likely a read error, given that the CDR3 carries no conserved phenylalanine or tryptophan at its end. This chain links TRBV7-2 with TRBJ2-7, with TRBD2 identical over 10 bases. The CDR3 contains 14 residues. CDR1 SGHTA and CDR2 FQGNSA come from the germline V gene. With 5 bases clipped from V and 4 bases from J, the junction kept 5 bases outside the gene matches. The CDR3 DNA is TGTGCCAGCAGCCACTGGACTAGCGGATACGAGCAGTACCTC. Residues: CASSHWTSGYEQYL.

The chain employs TRBV9 and TRBJ2-1, with D possibly being TRBD1 (6 bases). Per germline, CDR1 SGDLS and CDR2 YYNGEE. The CDR3 runs to 12 residues. V gave up 3 bases and J gave up 15 bases, with 16 bases separating them. The CDR3 nucleotides read TGTGCCAGCAGCGGATACAGGGAATATAGGTTCTTC. The encoded protein is CASSGYREYRFF.

The V call is TRBV13, the J call TRBJ2-7, with 10 bases matching TRBD1. V dropped 1 base and J dropped 5; count of bases not matched to a gene: 8. CDR3 size: 16 residues. The germline gives CDR1 PRHDT, CDR2 FYEKMQ (reference sequence). CDR3 sequence: CASSLAGTGEGHEQYF. The CDR3, as DNA: TGTGCCAGCAGCTTAGCGGGGACAGGGGAGGGACACGAGCAGTACTTC.

The gene calls are TRBV30 and TRBJ1-5, with 10 bases that match TRBD1. Germline V gene sequence: CDR1 GTSNPN, CDR2 SVGIG (reference sequence). V shed 3 bases and J 6 bases; nucleotides not matched to a gene: 8. There are 15 residues in the CDR3. CDR3 in DNA: TGTGCCTGGAGCGGACCGACAGGGGGCCCTCAGCCCCAGCATTTT. As protein: CAWSGPTGGPQPQHF. The complete variable domain, with remaining parts taken from reference TRBV30 and TRBJ1-5, reads SQTIHQWPATLVQPVGSPLSLECTVEGTSNPNLYWYRQAAGRGLQLLFYSVGIGQISSEVPQNLSASRPQDRQFILSSKKLLLSDSGFYLCAWSGPTGGPQPQHFGDGTRLSIL.

V gene TRBV6-5 combines with J gene TRBJ2-7; TRBD2 is a possible D gene (5 bases). Germline V gene sequence: CDR1 MNHEY, CDR2 SVGAGI. With 6 bases removed from V and 2 bases from J, the gap between germline ends came to 11 bases. The CDR3 has 13 residues. The CDR3 DNA reads TGTGCCAGCAGGGGAAGAGGGCCCTACGAGCAGTACTTC. Its protein product is CASRGRGPYEQYF.

The chain joins TRBV29-1 to TRBJ2-3, with no clear D. Trimming stripped 3 bases from V and 6 bases from J, with 13 bases between. The CDR3 totals 13 residues. Germline-derived CDR1 and CDR2 are SQVTM and ANQGSEA. DNA for the CDR3: TGCAGCGTTGATTCGGCAACTACGGATACGCAGTATTTT. Translation: CSVDSATTDTQYF.

The chain recombines TRBV4-1 with TRBJ1-4; TRBD1 matches 9 bases. The CDR3 runs to 20 residues. Trimming cost V 3 bases and J 4 bases; bases outside gene matches: 18. Germline values: CDR1 MGHRA, CDR2 YSYEKL. The CDR3: CASSHRGKPGQGGDNEKLFF. The CDR3 DNA sequence: TGCGCCAGCAGCCACAGGGGAAAACCGGGACAGGGTGGGGATAATGAAAAACTGTTTTTT.

This clone was counted between two and nine times. CDR3 coding DNA: TGTGCCATCAGTGGTATCGGTTCGGGGCCCCAGCATTTT. It codes for CAISGIGSGPQHF. The J gene is TRBJ1-5, the V gene TRBV10-3; D remains unclear. V dropped 4 bases and J dropped 9 bases, with 13 bases sitting between them. Looked up from germline, CDR1 is ENHRY and CDR2 is SYGVKD. This CDR3 comprises 13 residues.

Worth noting for this clone: At one end, the junction sequence differs from germline, possibly due to a read error. This specimen includes other DNA sequences encoding the same CDR3. The chain links TRBV7-2 to TRBJ2-5; possibly TRBD2 for D (5 bases). This CDR3 is 14 amino acids long. Germline-derived CDR1 and CDR2 are SGHTA and FQGNSA. CDR3 residues: CAIAPREVQETQYF. The CDR3 nucleotides read TGCGCCATCGCCCCCCGGGAAGTCCAAGAGACCCAGTACTTC.

The chain joins TRBV4-1 to TRBJ2-3; TRBD1 aligns across 12 bases. The CDR3 contains 18 residues. The trim removed 0 bases at V and 7 bases at J, leaving 11 bases unmatched. Germline V CDR1 and CDR2: MGHRA, YSYEKL. As DNA, the CDR3 is TGCGCCAGCAGCCAAGATTGGTCGGGACAGGGGGCGAAGAATACGCAGTATTTT. Its translation: CASSQDWSGQGAKNTQYF.

The V gene is TRBV9, the J gene TRBJ1-5; D gene uncertain. This CDR3 region has 14 residues. Germline V lookup: CDR1 SGDLS, CDR2 YYNGEE. Trimming removed 1 base from V and 6 bases from J, with 11 bases in between. CDR3 sequence reads: CASSVLSGGQPQHF. CDR3 DNA: TGTGCCAGCAGCGTACTGTCCGGAGGTCAGCCCCAGCATTTT.

V and J are TRBV28 and TRBJ2-2, with TRBD1 matching 7 bases. The CDR3 extends over 14 amino acids. V lost 6 bases and J lost 5; bases outside the gene matches: 6. The germline V gene encodes CDR1 MDHEN and CDR2 SYDVKM. The CDR3 DNA reads TGTGCCAGCAGCGACAGGGTGGAGACCGGGGAGCTGTTTTTT. Its translation is CASSDRVETGELFF.

The rearrangement uses TRBV5-1 and TRBJ2-5, with 10 bases matching TRBD2. Germline-derived CDR1 and CDR2 are SGHRS and YFSETQ. The J segment lost 3 bases and the V segment lost 2 bases, leaving 4 bases of the junction unmatched. There are 15 residues in the CDR3. The CDR3 DNA reads TGCGCCAGCAGCTTTATTACTAGCGGGAAAGAGACCCAGTACTTC. It encodes CASSFITSGKETQYF.